The sample holds a few counts of the clone carrying this T cell receptor beta chain. Its cognate antigen is unknown. Treatment here: approximately nine-day PBMC culture with coronavirus spike peptide pools or control peptides (ViraFEST assay). With peptide pools, ViraFEST first expanded antigen-specific T cells and afterwards sequenced their TCRs. This record belongs to a study of vaccination and CD4 T cells after COVID-19. Study-level background: Treatment of control cultures consisted of a CEFX pool, an HIV-1 Nef pool, or no peptide.

The CDR3 is 12 residues long. Trimming stripped 5 bases from V and 5 bases from J, with 9 bases between. CDR1 and CDR2 (germline): ENHRY, SYGVKD. Broader study findings: The median SARS-CoV-2-reactive clonotype number increased from approximately 21 to 38, without statistical significance.

The study sequenced cultured CD4+ T cell DNA using the Oncomine TCR Beta short-read assay. TCRdb called the PCR reads again in MiXCR, with one record for every CDR3 protein. The sample carries about 15,000 distinct CDR3 sequences, 26% recorded once. The TCR sequence derives from a human donor with COVID-19. The sample consisted of cultured CD4+ T cells from blood. The chain uses TRBV10-3 and TRBJ1-1; D is possibly TRBD1 (5 bases). The DNA of the CDR3 is TGTGCCATCAGTTCATCAGGGACTGAAGCTTTCTTT. Its protein is CAISSSGTEAFF.